This TCR beta chain was recorded in a study of blood T cell repertoires in COVID-19. Study information: Specimens from acute and convalescent COVID-19 originated in the United States, Italy and Spain.

Here immunoSEQ multiplex PCR was the method, and the copy in TCRdb shows in-frame clones only, minus some. Of about 200,000 clones detected, about 88% appear once; the ten largest clones hold 15% to 20%. The trim removed 5 bases at V and 7 bases at J, leaving 9 bases unmatched. This CDR3 is built from 15 residues. Per germline, CDR1 SEHNR and CDR2 FQNEAQ (reference sequence). Material for sequencing was peripheral blood. This receptor was taken from a man aged 50 to 60 with COVID-19, enrolled during active disease. J is TRBJ1-4 and V is TRBV7-9, with 8 nucleotides matching TRBD1. CDR3 nucleotide sequence: TGTGCCAGCAGCGCCGGACAGGGAGTCGGTGAAAAACTGTTTTTT. Its protein product is CASSAGQGVGEKLFF.